This TCR beta chain stems from a study of T cell repertoires in cytomegalovirus infection. Study-level background: TCR beta signatures that were public indicated CMV infection and matching HLA type. Overall study findings and caveats: CMV-specific TCR beta clonotypes restricted by HLA-C were the ones dominating the ex vivo response.

This clonotype was recorded many times. Its antigen is as yet unknown. MiXCR, applied by TCRdb to the reads, yields one record per CDR3 protein. Of 500,000 or so distinct CDR3 sequences detected, more than 15% appear once; the ten largest clones hold roughly a quarter. There are 11 residues in the CDR3. Trimming stripped 0 bases from V and 15 bases from J, with 10 bases between. CDR1 and CDR2 from the germline V gene are SGHRS and YFSETQ. The rearrangement links TRBV5-1 to TRBJ2-1; D remains ambiguous. Sequenced input: CD8+ T cells from PBMCs. The clonotype comes from a human donor in good health (CMV status not recorded). Some clones in this sample may be carry-over from other donors' samples. The DNA of the CDR3 is TGCGCCAGCAGCTTGGGGGCCATTCCGTTCTTC. The encoded protein is CASSLGAIPFF. Full variable domain (rest looked up from reference TRBV5-1 and TRBJ2-1): KAGVTQTPRYLIKTRGQQVTLSCSPISGHRSVSWYQQTPGQGLQFLFEYFSETQRNKGNFPGRFSGRQFSNSRSEMNVSTLELGDSALYLCASSLGAIPFFGPGTRLTVL.